This T cell receptor (beta chain) was recorded in a study of CD8+CD57+ T cells in acquired aplastic anemia. This clonotype showed up many times. Its cognate antigen is unknown. Both TCR beta VDJ combination and CDR3 sequence profiling were carried out. Genomic DNA was the template for this profiling. TCRdb reanalysed the reads using MiXCR and keeps one entry per CDR3 protein. The data contain about 98,000 distinct CDR3 sequences, around two thirds of them singletons. Findings of the study overall: CD8+ Simpson's diversity did not differ significantly between patients and controls. Patients had roughly 31 CD8+ CDR3 sequences in common with controls (the shared set).

Individuals selected for sequencing had exhibited CD8+CD57+ cell expansion on flow cytometry. Each patient had severe acquired aplastic anemia. Patients were therapy-naive when their blood was sampled. Trimming took off 3 bases at V and 2 bases at J, with 15 bases between the two ends. The CDR3 contains 15 residues. The germline CDR1 and CDR2 sequences are DFQATT and SNEGSKA (reference sequence). This chain uses TRBV20-1 with TRBJ2-3; D might be TRBD1 or TRBD2, each matching 5 bases. The clonotype comes from a human donor with aplastic anemia. Sample: sorted CD4+, CD8+, or CD8+CD57+ T cells (not recorded which) from PBMCs. The CDR3 spells CSARRGVAFTDTQYF. In DNA, the CDR3 is TGCAGTGCTAGGCGAGGGGTGGCATTCACAGATACGCAGTATTTT.